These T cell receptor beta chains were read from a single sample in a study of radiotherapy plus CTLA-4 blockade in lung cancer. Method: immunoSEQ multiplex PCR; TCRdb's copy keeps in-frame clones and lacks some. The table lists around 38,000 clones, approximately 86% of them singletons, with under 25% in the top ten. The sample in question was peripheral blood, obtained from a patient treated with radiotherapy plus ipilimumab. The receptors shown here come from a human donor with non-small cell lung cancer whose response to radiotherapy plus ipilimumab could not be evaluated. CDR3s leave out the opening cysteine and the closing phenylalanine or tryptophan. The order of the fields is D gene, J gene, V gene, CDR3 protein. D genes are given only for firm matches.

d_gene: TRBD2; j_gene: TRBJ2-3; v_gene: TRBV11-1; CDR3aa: ASSPQLAGMADTQY
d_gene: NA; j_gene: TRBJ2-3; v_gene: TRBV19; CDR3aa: ASSLSKSTDTQY
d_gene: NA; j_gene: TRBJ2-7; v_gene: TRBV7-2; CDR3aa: ASRVGGGGQY
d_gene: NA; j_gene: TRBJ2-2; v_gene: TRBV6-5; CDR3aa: ASSRSTANTGELF
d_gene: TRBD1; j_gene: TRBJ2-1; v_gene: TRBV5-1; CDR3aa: ASSLLGQGDEQF
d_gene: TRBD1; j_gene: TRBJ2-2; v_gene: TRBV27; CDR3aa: ASSPTGGMATGELF
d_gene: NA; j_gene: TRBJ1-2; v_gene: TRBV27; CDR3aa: ASARGRGYGYT
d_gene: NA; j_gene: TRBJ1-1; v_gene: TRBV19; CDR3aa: ASSIIGLMNTEAF
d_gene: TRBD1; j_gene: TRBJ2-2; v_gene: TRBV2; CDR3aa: ASSPNRGTTGELF
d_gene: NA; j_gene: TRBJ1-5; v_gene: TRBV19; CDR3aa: ASSPGGGDQH
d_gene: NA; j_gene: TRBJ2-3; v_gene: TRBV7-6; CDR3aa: ASSLSRRRGISDTQY
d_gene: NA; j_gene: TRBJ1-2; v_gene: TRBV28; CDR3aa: ASTISSDRSNYGYT
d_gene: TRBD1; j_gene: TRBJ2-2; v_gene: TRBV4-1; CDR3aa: ASSRGQDDTGELF
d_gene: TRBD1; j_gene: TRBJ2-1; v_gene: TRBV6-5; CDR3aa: ASWDRGSRAVQQF
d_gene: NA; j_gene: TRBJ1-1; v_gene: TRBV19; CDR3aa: ASSLPRAGAAEAF
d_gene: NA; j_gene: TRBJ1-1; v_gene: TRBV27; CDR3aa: ASSSLVRNTEAF
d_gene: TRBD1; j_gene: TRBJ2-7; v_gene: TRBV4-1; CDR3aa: ASSQAGTVLGGQY
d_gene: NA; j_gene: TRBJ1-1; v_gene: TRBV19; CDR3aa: ASSMWQMNTEAF